The T cell receptor (beta chain) described here comes from a study of blood T cell repertoires in COVID-19. Study context: The samples span acute and convalescent COVID-19 from the United States, Italy and Spain.

Germline V gene lookup returns CDR1 SNHLY and CDR2 FYNNEI. This CDR3 contains 16 residues. Trimming removed 3 bases from V and 1 base from J, with 16 bases in between. This clone was seen only a few times. The repertoire was sequenced with immunoSEQ multiplex PCR; TCRdb's copy has only in-frame clones and lacks some. The table shows fewer than 450,000 clones, with approximately 88% occurring only once. V is TRBV2 and J is TRBJ2-7; a weak D match, TRBD2 (7 bases). The sequencing input was peripheral blood. The origin of this receptor is a woman in her forties or fifties with COVID-19, enrolled during active disease. The CDR3 loop reads CASSDMGASGSYEQYF. The CDR3 nucleotides read TGTGCCAGCAGTGATATGGGGGCTAGCGGTTCCTACGAGCAGTACTTC.